Sequencing of this T cell receptor (beta chain) was carried out in a study of cytomegalovirus exposure and HLA in healthy donors. Primers included in the PCR were 60 Vbeta and 13 Jbeta primers. Only in-frame clones appear in the TCRdb table, and some are missing; sequencing was by immunoSEQ multiplex PCR. The sample lists some 200,000 clones; approximately 85% were seen once. Study-wide findings and caveats: The study dropped some indistinguishable V segments, TRBV6-2 and TRBV6-3 among them.

Between the trimmed V and J ends, which lost 0 bases and 2 bases, there was a span of 8 bases. The CDR3 is 14 residues long. The germline CDR1 and CDR2 sequences are SGDLS and YYNGEE. In regard to this clone: Its antigen is still unknown.

This chain links TRBV9 with TRBJ1-1; weak D call: TRBD1 (5 bases). This TCR derives from a girl aged 5 to 17 in good health and CMV-seropositive. Material: PBMCs. CDR3 loop: CASSVDQGNTEAFF. The CDR3 region has the DNA TGTGCCAGCAGCGTAGACCAGGGAAACACTGAAGCTTTCTTT.